These T cell receptor beta chains were read from a single sample in a study of blood T cell repertoires in COVID-19. Generated by immunoSEQ multiplex PCR, the TCRdb table keeps only in-frame clones and is missing some. Among 23,000 or so clones listed, about 89% were seen once. The specimen was peripheral blood. The receptors come from a man between 65 and 80 years old with active COVID-19. CDR3s include the opening cysteine and the closing phenylalanine or tryptophan. The order of the fields is V gene, J gene, D gene, clone size, CDR3 DNA, CDR3 protein. A D gene is named only where the DNA matches it firmly. Expanded clones are given a class, and other clones once, few, many or no size at all.

TRBV5-4	TRBJ2-1	NA	NA	TGTGCCAGCAGCTTCCGGGTAGGCAATGAGCAGTTCTTC	CASSFRVGNEQFF
TRBV7-2	TRBJ2-5	NA	NA	TGTGCCAGCAGCTTCATAGCGGTACAAGAGACCCAGTACTTC	CASSFIAVQETQYF
TRBV6-6	TRBJ1-1	TRBD1	NA	TGTGCCAGCAGCCCCGGGACAGTGAACACTGAAGCTTTCTTT	CASSPGTVNTEAFF
TRBV7-6	TRBJ2-7	NA	NA	TGTGCCAGCAGCTTAGCGGGACAAGAATACGAGCAGTACTTC	CASSLAGQEYEQYF
TRBV11-2	TRBJ1-1	NA	NA	TGTGCCAGCAGCTTACGAACAGGTTTCACTGAAGCTTTCTTT	CASSLRTGFTEAFF
TRBV7-2	TRBJ1-1	NA	NA	TGTGCCAGCAGCTTAATGGGAGGGGTGAACACTGAAGCTTTCTTT	CASSLMGGVNTEAFF
TRBV5-4	TRBJ2-3	TRBD2	NA	TGTGCCAGCAGCTTGGCTAGCGGGAGGCTCACAGATACGCAGTATTTT	CASSLASGRLTDTQYF
TRBV9	TRBJ1-2	TRBD1	once	TGTGCCAGCAGCGTAGGGGACAGGGGACCCTATGGCTACACCTTC	CASSVGDRGPYGYTF
TRBV11-1	TRBJ2-2	TRBD1	NA	TGTGCCAGCAGCTGGGACAGGGTAAACACCGGGGAGCTGTTTTTT	CASSWDRVNTGELFF
TRBV27	TRBJ1-2	TRBD1	NA	TGTGCCAGCAGCACGACAGGGATGGGCTATGGCTACACCTTC	CASSTTGMGYGYTF
TRBV3-1/TRBV3-2	TRBJ1-6	TRBD1	NA	TGTGCCAGCAGCCAAACCCCGACAGGGAATTCACCCCTCCACTTT	CASSQTPTGNSPLHF
TRBV19	TRBJ1-2	NA	once	TGTGCCAGTAATACAAGGAGGAGAGAGAGTGGCTACACCTTC	CASNTRRRESGYTF
TRBV29-1	TRBJ1-1	NA	NA	TGCAGCGTGAACGGACAGACCATCACTGAAGCTTTCTTT	CSVNGQTITEAFF
TRBV18	TRBJ2-7	NA	once	TGTGCCAGCTCACCACCGGTCGGAGAATACGAGCAGTACTTC	CASSPPVGEYEQYF
TRBV5-4	TRBJ2-7	TRBD2	NA	TGTGCCAGCAGCTCCTTCCCCTTGACTAGCGGGAGGGCCTCCTACGAGCAGTACTTC	CASSSFPLTSGRASYEQYF
TRBV5-1	TRBJ2-5	TRBD2	once	TGCGCCAGCAGACGGGACGGGGGGTACCAAGAGACCCAGTACTTC	CASRRDGGYQETQYF
TRBV27	TRBJ2-7	TRBD1	NA	TGTGCCAGCAGTCAGGGACAGGTCTACGAGCAGTACTTC	CASSQGQVYEQYF
TRBV29-1	TRBJ1-2	NA	once	TGCAGCGTTGATAATGGCTACACCTTC	CSVDNGYTF